This T cell receptor beta chain was documented in a study of T cell responses to AZD1222 COVID-19 vaccine. Germline V gene lookup returns CDR1 LGHNA and CDR2 YSLEER. V lost 4 bases and J 2 bases, leaving 15 bases between the germline ends. This CDR3 has 15 amino acids. Study outcomes and limitations: Targeting of unmutated variant regions was reportedly seen in nearly half of spike-specific TCRs.

This table comes from immunoSEQ multiplex PCR, and its TCRdb copy is limited to in-frame clones, with some not included. The data show some 200,000 clones, 88% seen once. Regarding this clone: Its antigen is unidentified.

The chain joins TRBV4-3 to TRBJ2-7, with D maybe TRBD2 (6 bases). This sample comprised peripheral blood, obtained 28 days after the second AZD1222 dose. The clonotype originates from an adult who received the AZD1222 COVID-19 vaccine. The CDR3 spells CASSLGIAEPYEQYF. CDR3 in DNA: TGCGCCAGCAGCCTTGGGATAGCGGAGCCCTACGAGCAGTACTTC.